Below, 27 T cell receptor beta chains from the same sample are listed, as sequenced in a study of T cells expressing NK-cell markers. Using the 5' RACE reads, TCRdb records one entry per CDR3 protein without DNA. The sample table includes 400,000 to 450,000 distinct CDR3 sequences. The material sequenced was blood T cells: a sorted CD56 or NKG2C T cell subset, CD4+ or CD8+ T cells, or bulk PBMC T cells (not recorded which). These receptors were collected from a woman aged 18 to 75 in good health.

This rearrangement joins TRBV5-6 to TRBJ2-7. The CDR3 consists of 13 residues. Per germline, CDR1 SGHDT and CDR2 YYEEEE. CDR3 region: CASSLDVSYEQYF.

The rearrangement joins TRBV27 to TRBJ1-1; with no DNA, the TCRdb D assignment of TRBD1 cannot be verified. From germline, CDR1 is MNHEY and CDR2 SMNVEV (reference sequence). The CDR3 is 15 residues long. The CDR3 reads CASSPPRVLGTEAFF.

The V call is TRBV7-9, the J call TRBJ2-5; without DNA, the TCRdb call of TRBD2 cannot be checked. The CDR3 is 15 amino acids. The germline V gene encodes CDR1 SEHNR and CDR2 FQNEAQ (reference sequence). The CDR3 protein is CASSSLEGARETQYF.

The chain has TRBV5-4 and TRBJ2-1. Germline V gives CDR1 SGHNT, CDR2 YYREEE (reference sequence). The CDR3 extends over 15 amino acids. The CDR3 reads CASSSFDMPVYEQFF.

The V gene is TRBV7-2, the J gene TRBJ1-5; the TCRdb call, TRBD1, lacks DNA for checking. Germline V CDR1 and CDR2: SGHTA, FQGNSA. The CDR3 loop spans 15 amino acids. The CDR3 spells CASSRGPGDNQPQHF.

The chain joins TRBV11-2 to TRBJ1-6; TCRdb outputs TRBD1, but without DNA this stays unchecked. The CDR3 has 20 residues. Germline lookup yields CDR1 SGHAT and CDR2 FQNNGV. CDR3: CASSYLPNRLSSSYNSPLHF.

The chain joins TRBV7-3 to TRBJ2-1. Germline lookup yields CDR1 SGHTA and CDR2 FQGTGA. The CDR3 loop spans 13 amino acids. The CDR3 here is CASGTSSYNEQFF.

This chain joins TRBV9 and TRBJ2-1. CDR1 is SGDLS and CDR2 is YYNGEE in the germline V gene. This CDR3 spans 12 amino acids. CDR3: CASTGLNNEQFF.

J is TRBJ1-2 and V is TRBV6-6. Germline V CDR1 and CDR2: MNHNY, SVGAGI (reference sequence). This CDR3 comprises 13 residues. Here the CDR3 reads CASGTVVNYGYTF.

The chain combines TRBV21-1 with TRBJ2-6. TRBV21-1 is a documented pseudogene. The length of the CDR3 is 18 residues. This CDR3 is CASSKVNSYFVLANVLTF.

The chain uses TRBV29-1 and TRBJ2-1; the TRBD2 assignment by TCRdb is unverifiable without DNA. This CDR3 has 16 amino acids. Germline assignment: CDR1 SQVTM and CDR2 ANQGSEA. CDR3 protein: CSPVLAGPSSYNEQFF.

The rearrangement joins TRBV6-5 to TRBJ2-1; without DNA, the TCRdb call of TRBD1 cannot be checked. Looked up from germline, CDR1 is MNHEY and CDR2 is SVGAGI. The CDR3 has 14 residues. CDR3 protein: CASSYGPGVHEQFF.

The chain employs TRBV3-1 and TRBJ2-5. The CDR3 sequence is 15 residues long. The germline CDR1 and CDR2 sequences are LGHDT and YNNKEL (reference sequence). This chain's CDR3 is CASSQDATGQETQYF.

CDR3 amino acids: CASSTPAGGTLSSYNEQFF. The chain combines TRBV4-2 with TRBJ2-1; the D gene TCRdb calls, TRBD2, cannot be checked with no DNA. CDR1 is LGHNA and CDR2 is YNFKEQ in the germline V gene. This CDR3 is 19 amino acids long.

The chain has TRBV12-3 or TRBV12-4 and TRBJ2-1; lacking DNA, the TRBD2 call made by TCRdb goes unchecked. The CDR3 extends over 15 amino acids. CDR3 region: CASSVGTGAIHEQFF.

The chain is built from TRBV29-1 and TRBJ1-1; TCRdb's D gene call, TRBD1, goes unchecked for lack of DNA. Germline-derived CDR1 and CDR2 are SQVTM and ANQGSEA. There are 11 residues in the CDR3. The CDR3 here is CSVGRGGDAFF.

The chain couples TRBV7-2 to TRBJ2-2. The CDR3 runs to 14 residues. CDR1 and CDR2 (germline): SGHTA, FQGNSA. The CDR3 sequence is CASSLAFLTGELFF.

The chain couples TRBV20-1 to TRBJ2-1; checking the TCRdb D call of TRBD2 is not possible without DNA. Per the germline V gene, CDR1 is DFQATT and CDR2 is SNEGSKA (reference sequence). The CDR3 sequence is 16 residues long. The CDR3 region is CSARGEAGGGGNEQFF.

The chain joins TRBV6-2 or TRBV6-3 to TRBJ2-1; the TCRdb D gene call, TRBD2, has no DNA to confirm it. The CDR3 covers 17 residues. CDR1 is MNHEY and CDR2 is SVGEGT in the germline V gene. The CDR3 reads CASSYTGLAWSYNEQFF.

The chain combines TRBV20-1 with TRBJ2-2; TCRdb's D call, TRBD2, is unchecked because there is no DNA. The germline V gene encodes CDR1 DFQATT and CDR2 SNEGSKA (reference sequence). This CDR3 comprises 15 residues. CDR3 region: CSARPLGVNTGELFF.

The V call is TRBV4-1, the J call TRBJ2-1; TCRdb's D call, TRBD1, is unchecked because there is no DNA. The length of the CDR3 is 16 residues. Germline V gives CDR1 MGHRA, CDR2 YSYEKL. The CDR3 loop is CASSHWDRGRFDEQFF.

CDR3 loop: CASSAPLGGYNEQFF. This chain links TRBV5-5 with TRBJ2-1; absent DNA, TCRdb's TRBD1 call cannot be checked. CDR3 length: 15 residues. Germline loops: CDR1 SGHKS, CDR2 YYEKEE (reference sequence).

This chain uses TRBV7-2 with TRBJ1-2; checking the TCRdb D call of TRBD1 is not possible without DNA. The CDR3 is 14 amino acids. Germline CDR1 and CDR2: SGHTA and FQGNSA. The chain's CDR3 is CASSLKGVNYGYTF.

The chain is built from TRBV5-1 and TRBJ2-4; TCRdb returns TRBD1, unconfirmable since there is no DNA. The V gene's germline CDR1 is SGHRS and CDR2 YFSETQ. The CDR3 consists of 13 residues. The CDR3 region is CASSLRVGAGEYF.

J is TRBJ1-3 and V is TRBV7-2. Germline assignment: CDR1 SGHTA and CDR2 FQGNSA. This CDR3 has 14 amino acids. The CDR3 region is CASSFSGAGNTIYF.

The chain recombines TRBV7-8 with TRBJ1-1. CDR3 length: 11 amino acids. Germline-derived CDR1 and CDR2 are SGHVS and FQNEAQ. The CDR3 here is CASSLGSEAFF.

The gene calls are TRBV9 and TRBJ2-1; there is no DNA to check the TCRdb D call of TRBD1. CDR3 length: 16 residues. Germline CDR1 SGDLS, CDR2 YYNGEE. The CDR3: CASSEGAGVKYNEQFF.